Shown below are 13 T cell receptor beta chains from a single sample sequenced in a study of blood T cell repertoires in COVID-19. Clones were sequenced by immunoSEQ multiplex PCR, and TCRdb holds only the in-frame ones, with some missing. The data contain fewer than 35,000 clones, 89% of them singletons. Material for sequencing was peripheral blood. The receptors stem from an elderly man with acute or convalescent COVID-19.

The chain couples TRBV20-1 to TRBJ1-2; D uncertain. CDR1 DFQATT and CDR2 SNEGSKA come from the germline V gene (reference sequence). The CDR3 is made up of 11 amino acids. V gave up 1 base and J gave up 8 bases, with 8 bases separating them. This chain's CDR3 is CSARVPVGYTF. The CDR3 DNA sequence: TGCAGTGCTAGAGTACCGGTCGGCTACACCTTC.

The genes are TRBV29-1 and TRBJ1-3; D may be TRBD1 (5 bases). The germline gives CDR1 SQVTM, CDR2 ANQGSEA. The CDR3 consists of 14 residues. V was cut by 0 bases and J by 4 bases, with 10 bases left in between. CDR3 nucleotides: TGCAGCGTTGAAGATGGGGGGTCCGGAAACACCATATATTTT. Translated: CSVEDGGSGNTIYF.

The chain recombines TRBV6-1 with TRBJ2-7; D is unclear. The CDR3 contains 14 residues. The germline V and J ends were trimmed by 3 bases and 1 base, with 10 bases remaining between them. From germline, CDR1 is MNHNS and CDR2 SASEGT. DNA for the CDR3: TGTGCCAGCAGTGAGGTTGGGCTTTCCTACGAGCAGTACTTC. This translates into CASSEVGLSYEQYF.

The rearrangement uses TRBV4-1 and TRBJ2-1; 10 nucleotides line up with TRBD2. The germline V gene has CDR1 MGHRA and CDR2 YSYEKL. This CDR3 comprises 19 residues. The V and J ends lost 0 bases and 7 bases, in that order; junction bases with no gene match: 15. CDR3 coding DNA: TGCGCCAGCAGCCAAGAGAGGGGAGGAGCTAGCGGGAGTCTGAATGAGCAGTTCTTC. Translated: CASSQERGGASGSLNEQFF.

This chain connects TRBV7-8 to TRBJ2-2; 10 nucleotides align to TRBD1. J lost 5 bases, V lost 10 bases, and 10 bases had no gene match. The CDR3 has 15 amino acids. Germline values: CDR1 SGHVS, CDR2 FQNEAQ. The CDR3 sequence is CATAQRGQGTGELFF. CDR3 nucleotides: TGTGCCACCGCCCAACGGGGACAGGGGACCGGGGAGCTGTTTTTT.

Written as DNA, the CDR3 is TGCGCCAGCAGCTCGACCGGGACAGATTATGGCTACACCTTC. Amino acid sequence: CASSSTGTDYGYTF. The V gene is TRBV5-1, the J gene TRBJ1-2; TRBD1 agrees at 7 bases. CDR1 and CDR2 from the germline V gene are SGHRS and YFSETQ. Unmatched junction bases numbered 7, after V lost 3 bases and J lost 5 bases. CDR3 size: 14 residues.

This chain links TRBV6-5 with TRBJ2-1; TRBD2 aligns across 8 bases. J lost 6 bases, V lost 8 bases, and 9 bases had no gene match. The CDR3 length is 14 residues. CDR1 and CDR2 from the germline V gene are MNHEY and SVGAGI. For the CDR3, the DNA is TGTGCCAGCGGGAGGCTAGCGGGTTCCAATGAGCAGTTCTTC. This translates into CASGRLAGSNEQFF.

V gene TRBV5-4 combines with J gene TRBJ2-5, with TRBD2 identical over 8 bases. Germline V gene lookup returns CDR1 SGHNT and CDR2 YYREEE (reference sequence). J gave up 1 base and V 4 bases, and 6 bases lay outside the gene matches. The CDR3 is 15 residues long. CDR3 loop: CASSPSGPSQETQYF. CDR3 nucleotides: TGTGCCAGCAGCCCTAGCGGGCCTTCCCAAGAGACCCAGTACTTC. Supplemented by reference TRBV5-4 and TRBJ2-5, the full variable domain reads ETGVTQSPTHLIKTRGQQVTLRCSSQSGHNTVSWYQQALGQGPQFIFQYYREEENGRGNFPPRFSGLQFPNYSSELNVNALELDDSALYLCASSPSGPSQETQYFGPGTRLLVL.

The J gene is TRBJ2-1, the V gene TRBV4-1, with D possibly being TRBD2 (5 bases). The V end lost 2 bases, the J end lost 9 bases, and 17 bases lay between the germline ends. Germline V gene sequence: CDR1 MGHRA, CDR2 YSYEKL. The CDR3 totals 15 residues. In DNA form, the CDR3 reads TGCGCCAGCAGCCAAAATACGAATGGACGGGGTGAGCAGTTCTTC. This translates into CASSQNTNGRGEQFF.

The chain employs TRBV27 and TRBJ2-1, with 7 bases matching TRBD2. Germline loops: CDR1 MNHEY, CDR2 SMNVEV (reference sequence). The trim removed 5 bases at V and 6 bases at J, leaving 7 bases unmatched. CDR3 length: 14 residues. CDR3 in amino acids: CASSPLAGLNEQFF. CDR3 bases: TGTGCCAGCAGTCCCTTAGCGGGCCTCAATGAGCAGTTCTTC.

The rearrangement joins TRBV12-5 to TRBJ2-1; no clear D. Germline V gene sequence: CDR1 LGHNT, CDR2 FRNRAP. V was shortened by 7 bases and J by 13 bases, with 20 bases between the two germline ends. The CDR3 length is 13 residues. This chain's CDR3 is CASARTEDGPQFF. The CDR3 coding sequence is TGTGCTAGTGCCCGAACAGAAGATGGGCCCCAGTTCTTC.

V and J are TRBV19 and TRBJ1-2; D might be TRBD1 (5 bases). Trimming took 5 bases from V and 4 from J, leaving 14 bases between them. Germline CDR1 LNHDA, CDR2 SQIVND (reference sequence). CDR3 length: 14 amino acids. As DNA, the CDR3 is TGTGCCAGTAGTTATCAGGGAAGGGGCTATGGCTACACCTTC. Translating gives CASSYQGRGYGYTF.

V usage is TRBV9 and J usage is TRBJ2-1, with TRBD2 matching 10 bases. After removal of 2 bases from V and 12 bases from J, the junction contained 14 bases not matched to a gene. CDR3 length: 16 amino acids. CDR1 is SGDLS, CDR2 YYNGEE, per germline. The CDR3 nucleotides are TGTGCCAGCAGCGTCACTTTGACTAGCGGGTTCGGTGGGCAGTTCTTC. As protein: CASSVTLTSGFGGQFF.